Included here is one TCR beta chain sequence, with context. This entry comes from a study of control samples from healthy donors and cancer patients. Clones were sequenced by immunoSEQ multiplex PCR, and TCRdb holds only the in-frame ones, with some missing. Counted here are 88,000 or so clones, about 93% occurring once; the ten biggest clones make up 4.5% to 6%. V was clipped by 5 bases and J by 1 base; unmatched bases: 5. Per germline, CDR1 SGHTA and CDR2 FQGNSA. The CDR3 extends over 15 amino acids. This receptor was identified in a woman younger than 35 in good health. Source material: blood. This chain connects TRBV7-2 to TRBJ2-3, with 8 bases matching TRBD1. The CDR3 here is CASSTRTGRTDTQYF. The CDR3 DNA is TGTGCCAGCAGCACCCGGACAGGGCGCACAGATACGCAGTATTTT. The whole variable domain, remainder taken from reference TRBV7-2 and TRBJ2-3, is GAGVSQSPSNKVTEKGKDVELRCDPISGHTALYWYRQSLGQGLEFLIYFQGNSAPDKSGLPSDRFSAERTGGSVSTLTIQRTQQEDSAVYLCASSTRTGRTDTQYFGPGTRLTVL.